The rows below give T cell receptor beta chains drawn from one sample of a study of T cell responses to AZD1222 COVID-19 vaccine. Sequencing was performed with immunoSEQ multiplex PCR; in TCRdb, only in-frame clones are kept and a portion is missing. There are about 66,000 clones in the sample; roughly 84% occur only once, and 17% lies in the top ten. Sequencing was performed on peripheral blood, taken on day 0 of AZD1222 vaccination. All receptors come from an adult in good health. Each CDR3 is given with its conserved first and last residue. A D gene is named only where the DNA matches it firmly. The size entry is marked missing in some rows and otherwise reads once, few, many or a size class.

clone size,J gene,D gene,V gene,CDR3 DNA,CDR3 protein
NA,TRBJ1-2,TRBD1,TRBV3-1/TRBV3-2,TGTGCCAGCAGCCGGGACAGAAACTATGGCTACACCTTC,CASSRDRNYGYTF
NA,TRBJ1-4,NA,TRBV7-2,TGTGCCAGCAGCCTTCAGGCCGACAATGAAAAACTGTTTTTT,CASSLQADNEKLFF
NA,TRBJ2-3,NA,TRBV24-1,TGTGCCACCAGTGATTTTGGCACAGATACGCAGTATTTT,CATSDFGTDTQYF
medium-sized,TRBJ2-7,NA,TRBV6-1,TGTGCCAGCAGTGAAGAACCGGGCGCAACCCTTTACGAGCAGTACTTC,CASSEEPGATLYEQYF
NA,TRBJ1-6,NA,TRBV7-8,TGTGCCAGCAGCTTAGCGATCCAGGGTGGATCACCCCTCCACTTT,CASSLAIQGGSPLHF
NA,TRBJ2-2,NA,TRBV11-3,TGTGCCAGCAGCTTGAACGGGGGACAAAACACCGGGGAGCTGTTTTTT,CASSLNGGQNTGELFF
NA,TRBJ1-5,NA,TRBV7-8,TGTGCCAGCAGCTTATACCCGTATAGCAATCAGCCCCAGCATTTT,CASSLYPYSNQPQHF
NA,TRBJ1-1,TRBD1,TRBV6-1,TGTGCCAGCAGTGAGAGTGGGACAGGGTCCTCTGAAGCTTTCTTT,CASSESGTGSSEAFF
NA,TRBJ1-6,NA,TRBV4-1,TGCGCCAGCAGCCAAGAAACCTATTCACCCCTCCACTTT,CASSQETYSPLHF
NA,TRBJ2-7,NA,TRBV11-2,TGTGCCAGCAGCTTAAATCCGTCCCCAGGCGACGAGCAGTACTTC,CASSLNPSPGDEQYF
once,TRBJ1-2,NA,TRBV28,TGTGCCAGCAGCACTACATATGGCTACACCTTC,CASSTTYGYTF
few,TRBJ2-5,NA,TRBV5-4,TGTGCCAGCAGCTTGGAGGCAGGGCGAGAGACCCAGTACTTC,CASSLEAGRETQYF
NA,TRBJ1-2,TRBD1,TRBV11-3,TGTGCCAGCAGCTCCTCACAGGGGTCCGCTGGCTACACCTTC,CASSSSQGSAGYTF
NA,TRBJ2-6,NA,TRBV19,TGTGCCAGTAGTATGTCCAGAAGGGCTGGGGCCAACGTCCTGACTTTC,CASSMSRRAGANVLTF
NA,TRBJ2-4,TRBD2,TRBV6-5,TGTGCCAGCAGAGTTACACGACTAGCGGGAGTCGGGTACTTC,CASRVTRLAGVGYF
NA,TRBJ2-3,NA,TRBV14,TGTGCCAGCAGCCAAGATCTTGGGACAGATACGCAGTATTTT,CASSQDLGTDTQYF
NA,TRBJ2-7,TRBD2,TRBV19,TGTGCCAGTAGTATAGATGGACTAGCGGGACACTACGAGCAGTACTTC,CASSIDGLAGHYEQYF
NA,TRBJ1-2,NA,TRBV27,TGTGCCAGCAGTCCCCGGGGAAGGGGTGAGAGCTATGGCTACACCTTC,CASSPRGRGESYGYTF
NA,TRBJ1-4,TRBD1,TRBV27,TGTGCCAGCAGTTTTTTAGGGACAGGCCCAGGGGAAAAACTGTTTTTT,CASSFLGTGPGEKLFF
NA,TRBJ2-3,TRBD1,TRBV2,TGTGCCAGCCAATTACGACAGGGGGTTTTTACAGATACGCAGTATTTT,CASQLRQGVFTDTQYF
few,TRBJ1-1,NA,TRBV4-1,TGCGCCAGCAGCCAAGAAGGAAGGGTGATCTGGACCGGGAAGGACACTGAAGCTTTCTTT,CASSQEGRVIWTGKDTEAFF
NA,TRBJ2-3,NA,TRBV11-2,TGTGCCAGCAACTTCATCACTAGCACAGATACGCAGTATTTT,CASNFITSTDTQYF
once,TRBJ2-7,TRBD2,TRBV19,TGTGCCAGTAGTACGGGGACAGGACTAGCGGGAGGTCCCTACGAGCAGTACTTC,CASSTGTGLAGGPYEQYF
NA,TRBJ1-2,TRBD1,TRBV3-1/TRBV3-2,TGTGCCAGCAGCCAACAGACAGGGGTTGGCTACACCTTC,CASSQQTGVGYTF
once,TRBJ1-6,NA,TRBV7-9,TGTGCCAGCAGGCGGGACGGGAATAATTCACCCCTCCACTTT,CASRRDGNNSPLHF
NA,TRBJ2-4,TRBD1,TRBV7-9,TGTGCCAGCCAGGGGGAAAACATTCAGTACTTC,CASQGENIQYF
NA,TRBJ1-2,NA,TRBV3-1/TRBV3-2,TGTGCCAGCAGCCAAGATGTGAGTGAAGCTAACTATGGCTACACCTTC,CASSQDVSEANYGYTF
NA,TRBJ1-6,TRBD1,TRBV11-1,TGTGCCAGCAGCCCCGACAGGGGGAATTCACCCCTCCACTTT,CASSPDRGNSPLHF
NA,TRBJ2-5,NA,TRBV5-1,TGCGCCAGCAGCTTAGGGCCAGGGGAGACTCTCACCCAGTACTTC,CASSLGPGETLTQYF
NA,TRBJ2-7,NA,TRBV14,TGTGCCAGCAGCCAAGACGTTAAAAAGCAGTACTTC,CASSQDVKKQYF
NA,TRBJ2-3,TRBD1,TRBV28,TGTGCCAGCAGTTTCGACAGGGGCGCAGATACGCAGTATTTT,CASSFDRGADTQYF
NA,TRBJ2-3,NA,TRBV7-9,TGTGCCAGCAGCCCCGCGCTCCGGGGGGCCGGGGATACGCAGTATTTT,CASSPALRGAGDTQYF
NA,TRBJ2-5,TRBD1,TRBV5-1,TGCGCCAGCAGACCGGGACAGCTTCAAGAGACCCAGTACTTC,CASRPGQLQETQYF
NA,TRBJ2-5,NA,TRBV24-1,TGTGCCACCAGTGATCCGTTGGCGGGACAAGAGACCCAGTACTTC,CATSDPLAGQETQYF
NA,TRBJ1-1,NA,TRBV7-8,TGTGCCAGCAGCTTAGCCCCCGCGGAGAACACTGAAGCTTTCTTT,CASSLAPAENTEAFF
NA,TRBJ1-1,TRBD1,TRBV5-1,TGCGCCAGCAGCTTAGGACAGGTCCGTACTGAAGCTTTCTTT,CASSLGQVRTEAFF
NA,TRBJ1-5,NA,TRBV27,TGTGCCAGCAGCCTTCGGGACAACAATCAGCCCCAGCATTTT,CASSLRDNNQPQHF
NA,TRBJ2-3,NA,TRBV9,TGTGCCAGCAGCGTAAGGCCCCAAGGGGGAGATACGCAGTATTTT,CASSVRPQGGDTQYF
once,TRBJ2-7,TRBD1,TRBV2,TGTGCCCGCAGGGGGGGGGACAGGGGCCCGGAGCAGTACTTC,CARRGGDRGPEQYF
NA,TRBJ2-3,TRBD2,TRBV7-2,TGTGCCAGCAGCTTATCATCCGGACGGGCTAGCGGGAGCCCAGATACGCAGTATTTT,CASSLSSGRASGSPDTQYF
medium-sized,TRBJ2-5,NA,TRBV28,TGTGCCAGCAGTTTATCTCAGGGGCGAGGGACCCAGTACTTC,CASSLSQGRGTQYF
NA,TRBJ2-7,NA,TRBV7-3,TGTGCCAGCAGCCCCCACCCAAGAAACTTACCCCACGAGCAGTACTTC,CASSPHPRNLPHEQYF
NA,TRBJ1-2,NA,TRBV7-9,TGTGCCAGCAGCCAGGAGGGGGTCTACTATGGCTACACCTTC,CASSQEGVYYGYTF
many,TRBJ2-1,NA,TRBV27,TGTGCCAGCAGTCCTCTTTCCCGTTTGAATGAGCAGTTCTTC,CASSPLSRLNEQFF
NA,TRBJ2-2,NA,TRBV4-1,TGCGCCAGCAGCCAAATTGGGACGCGGGGGGAGCTGTTTTTT,CASSQIGTRGELFF
NA,TRBJ2-3,TRBD1,TRBV2,TGTGCCAGCAGTACCTCGGCAGGGGGAGAATTAGATACGCAGTATTTT,CASSTSAGGELDTQYF
many,TRBJ1-5,NA,TRBV30,TGTGCCTGGAGTCGGGTAGATAGCAATCAGCCCCAGCATTTT,CAWSRVDSNQPQHF
NA,TRBJ2-5,NA,TRBV11-1,TGTGCCAGCAGCTTAGGGACACCGCCTAGGGAGGAGACCCAGTACTTC,CASSLGTPPREETQYF
NA,TRBJ1-3,NA,TRBV7-2,TGTGCCAGCAGGAGGGAACCGGGGACTGGAAACACCATATATTTT,CASRREPGTGNTIYF